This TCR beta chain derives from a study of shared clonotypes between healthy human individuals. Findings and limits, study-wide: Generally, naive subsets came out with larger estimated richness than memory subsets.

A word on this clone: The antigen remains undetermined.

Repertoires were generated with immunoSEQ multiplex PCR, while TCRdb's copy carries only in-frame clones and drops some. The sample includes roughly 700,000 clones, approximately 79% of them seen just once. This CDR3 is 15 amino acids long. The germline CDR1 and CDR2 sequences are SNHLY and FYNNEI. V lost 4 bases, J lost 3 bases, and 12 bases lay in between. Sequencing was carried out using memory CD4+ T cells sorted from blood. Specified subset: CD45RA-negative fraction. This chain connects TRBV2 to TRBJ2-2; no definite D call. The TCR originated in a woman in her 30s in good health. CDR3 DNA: TGTGCCAGCAGTGGACGTGCCCGGGACACCGGGGAGCTGTTTTTT. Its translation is CASSGRARDTGELFF.